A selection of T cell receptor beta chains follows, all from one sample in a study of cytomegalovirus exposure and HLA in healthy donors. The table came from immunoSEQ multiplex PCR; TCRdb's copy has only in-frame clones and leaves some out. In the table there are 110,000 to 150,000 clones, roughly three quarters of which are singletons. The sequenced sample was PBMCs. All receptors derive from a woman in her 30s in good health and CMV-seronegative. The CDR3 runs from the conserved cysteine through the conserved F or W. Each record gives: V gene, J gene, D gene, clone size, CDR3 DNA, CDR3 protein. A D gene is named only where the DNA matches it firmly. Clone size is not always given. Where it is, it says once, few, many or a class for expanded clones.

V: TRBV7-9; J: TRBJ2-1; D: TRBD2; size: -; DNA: TGTGCCAGCAGCTTAGGAGCGGGGGGGCCGGTCGGCAATGAGCAGTTCTTC; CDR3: CASSLGAGGPVGNEQFF
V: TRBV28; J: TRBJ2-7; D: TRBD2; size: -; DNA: TGTGCCAGCAGTCTCCGTGGACTAGCGAGGGGGCTGGAGCAGTACTTC; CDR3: CASSLRGLARGLEQYF
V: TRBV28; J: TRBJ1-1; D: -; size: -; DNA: TGTGCCAGCAGTTTAATGTGGGCAGGCAGAAACACTGAAGCTTTCTTT; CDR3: CASSLMWAGRNTEAFF
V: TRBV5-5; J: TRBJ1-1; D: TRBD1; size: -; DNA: TGTGCCAGCGGGATGACAGGGTTAGCTTTCTTT; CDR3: CASGMTGLAFF
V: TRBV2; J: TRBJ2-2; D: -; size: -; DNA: TGTGCCAGCAGTGAATACGGGGGTGGTACCGGGGAGCTGTTTTTT; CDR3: CASSEYGGGTGELFF
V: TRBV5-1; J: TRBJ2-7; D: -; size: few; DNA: TGCGCCAGCAGCCGGGGTGGGGTAAGCTCCTACGAGCAGTACTTC; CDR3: CASSRGGVSSYEQYF
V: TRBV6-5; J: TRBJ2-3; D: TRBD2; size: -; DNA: TGTGCCAGCAGCTTCGGGAGGGCCACAGATACGCAGTATTTT; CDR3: CASSFGRATDTQYF
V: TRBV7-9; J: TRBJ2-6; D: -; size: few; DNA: TGTTCCAGCAGCCGCGGGATAGGAACCTCTGGGGCCAACGTCCTGACTTTC; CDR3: CSSSRGIGTSGANVLTF
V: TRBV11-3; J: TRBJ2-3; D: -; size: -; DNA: TGTGCCAGCAGCCAACAGGGTACGGCAGATACGCAGTATTTT; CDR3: CASSQQGTADTQYF
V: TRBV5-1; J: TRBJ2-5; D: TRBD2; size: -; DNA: TGCGCCAGCAAATGGCTAGCGGGGACCAAAGAGACCCAGTACTTC; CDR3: CASKWLAGTKETQYF
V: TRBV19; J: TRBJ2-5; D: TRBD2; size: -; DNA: TGTGCCAGTAGTAGTGGACTAGCCCAAGAGACCCAGTACTTC; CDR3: CASSSGLAQETQYF
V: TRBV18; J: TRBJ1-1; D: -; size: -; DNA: TGTGCCAGCTCACCCCGACAGGACACTGAAGCTTTCTTT; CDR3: CASSPRQDTEAFF
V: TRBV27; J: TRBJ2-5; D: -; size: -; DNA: TGTGCCAGCGCTGCCGGGGGTAGTGGAGAGACCCAGTACTTC; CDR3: CASAAGGSGETQYF
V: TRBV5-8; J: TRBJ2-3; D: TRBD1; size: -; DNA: TGTGCCAGCAGACCCGGGACAGGGGGCGTAAATACGCAGTATTTT; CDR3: CASRPGTGGVNTQYF
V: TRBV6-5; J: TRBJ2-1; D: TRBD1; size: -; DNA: TGTGCCAGCACCGAACAGGGGGTAAATGAGCAGTTCTTC; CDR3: CASTEQGVNEQFF
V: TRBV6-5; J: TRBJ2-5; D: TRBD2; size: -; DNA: TGTGCCAGCAGGGCGACTAGCGGGGCACAAGAGACCCAGTACTTC; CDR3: CASRATSGAQETQYF
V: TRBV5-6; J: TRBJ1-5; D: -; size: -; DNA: TGTGCCAGCAGCTCTTTATATAGCAATCAGCCCCAGCATTTT; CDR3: CASSSLYSNQPQHF
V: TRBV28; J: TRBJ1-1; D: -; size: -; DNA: TGTGCCAGCACGAGGACTGAAGCTTTCTTT; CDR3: CASTRTEAFF
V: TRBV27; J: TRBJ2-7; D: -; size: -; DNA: TGTGCCAGCAGTGCTACATCTAGGCGGATCGACGAGCAGTACTTC; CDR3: CASSATSRRIDEQYF
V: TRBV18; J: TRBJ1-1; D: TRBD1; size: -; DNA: TGTGCCAGCTCATCCCTCCCAGGGGGAGGTACTGAAGCTTTCTTT; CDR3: CASSSLPGGGTEAFF
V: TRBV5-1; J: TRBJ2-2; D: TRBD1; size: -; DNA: TGCGCCAGCAGCTTATCCCCCCCGACAGGGACCGGGGAGCTGTTTTTT; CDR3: CASSLSPPTGTGELFF
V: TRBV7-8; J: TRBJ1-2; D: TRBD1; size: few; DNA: TGTGCCAGCAGCACCCGGACAGGCGTCTATGGCTACACCTTC; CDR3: CASSTRTGVYGYTF
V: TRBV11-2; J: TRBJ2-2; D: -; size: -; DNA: TGTGCCAGCAGCTTAGTGAGACAGGGGGAGCTGTTTTTT; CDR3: CASSLVRQGELFF
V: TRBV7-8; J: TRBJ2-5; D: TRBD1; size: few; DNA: TGTGCCAGCAGCGGACAGGGGAGAGAGACCCAGTACTTC; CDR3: CASSGQGRETQYF
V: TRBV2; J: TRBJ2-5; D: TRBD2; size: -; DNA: TGTGCCAGCAGGCACGCGGGGGGGGAACAAGAGACCCAGTACTTC; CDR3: CASRHAGGEQETQYF
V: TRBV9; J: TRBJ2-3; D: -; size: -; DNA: TGTGCCAGCAGCGTAGGTACTAGAGGACCTGATACGCAGTATTTT; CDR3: CASSVGTRGPDTQYF
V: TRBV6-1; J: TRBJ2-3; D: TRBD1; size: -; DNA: TGTGCCAGCAGTGACCAGACAGGGTACCCCACGGATACGCAGTATTTT; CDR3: CASSDQTGYPTDTQYF
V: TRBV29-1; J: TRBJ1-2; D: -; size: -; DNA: TGCAGCGCCCGGGTACAGGGTTATTATGGCTACACCTTC; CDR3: CSARVQGYYGYTF
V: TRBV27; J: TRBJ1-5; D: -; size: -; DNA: TGTGCCAGCAGTTTTTGGGGGCGGAATCAGCCCCAGCATTTT; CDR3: CASSFWGRNQPQHF
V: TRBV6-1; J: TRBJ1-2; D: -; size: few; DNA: TGTGCCAGCAGTACACCGGGACTATACTACACCTTC; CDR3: CASSTPGLYYTF
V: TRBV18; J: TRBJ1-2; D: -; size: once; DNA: TGTGCCAGCTCACCAACGGACAGTAACTATGGCTACACCTTC; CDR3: CASSPTDSNYGYTF
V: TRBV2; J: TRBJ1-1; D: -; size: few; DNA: TGTGCCAGCAGTAAGGACACGAACACTGAAGCTTTCTTT; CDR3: CASSKDTNTEAFF
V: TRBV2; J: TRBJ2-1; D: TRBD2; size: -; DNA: TGTGCCAGCAGTGCACTAGCGGGAGTTCATGAGCAGTTCTTC; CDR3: CASSALAGVHEQFF
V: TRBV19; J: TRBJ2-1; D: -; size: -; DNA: TGTGCCAGTCTAAAGCGGGCCAACGCCTACAATGAGCAGTTCTTC; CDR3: CASLKRANAYNEQFF
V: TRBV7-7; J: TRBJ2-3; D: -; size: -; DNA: TGTGCTAGCAGCTTAGATGGGAGTACAGATACGCAGTATTTT; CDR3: CASSLDGSTDTQYF
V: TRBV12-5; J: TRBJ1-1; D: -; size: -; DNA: TGTGCTAGTTCCATCTCAGTGAACACTGAAGCTTTCTTT; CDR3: CASSISVNTEAFF
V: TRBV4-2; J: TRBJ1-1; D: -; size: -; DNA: TGTGCCAGCAGCCAAGAACCACAGAACACTGAAGCTTTCTTT; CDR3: CASSQEPQNTEAFF
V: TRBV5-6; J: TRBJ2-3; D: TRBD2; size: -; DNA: TGTGCCAGCAGCCTTCGGACTAGTGCAGATACGCAGTATTTT; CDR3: CASSLRTSADTQYF
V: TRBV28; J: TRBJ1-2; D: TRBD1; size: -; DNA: TGTGCCAGCAGTTTCGGACAGGCAGACTATGGCTACACCTTC; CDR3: CASSFGQADYGYTF
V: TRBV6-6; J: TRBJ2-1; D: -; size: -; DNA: TGTGCCAGCAGTCTCCCGGGGAGCCCGGGTGCCGGTGAGCAGTTCTTC; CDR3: CASSLPGSPGAGEQFF
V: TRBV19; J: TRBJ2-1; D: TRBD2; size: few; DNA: TGTGCCAGTAGTACACCCTTATTTTCTAGCGGGAGTAGCAATGAGCAGTTCTTC; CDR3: CASSTPLFSSGSSNEQFF
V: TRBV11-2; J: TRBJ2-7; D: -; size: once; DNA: TGTGCCAGCAGCCCCTATTCCTACGAGCAGTACTTC; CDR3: CASSPYSYEQYF
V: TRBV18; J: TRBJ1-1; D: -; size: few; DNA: TGTGCCAGCTCACGTACAGGGTACTTGGACTCTGAAGCTTTCTTT; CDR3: CASSRTGYLDSEAFF
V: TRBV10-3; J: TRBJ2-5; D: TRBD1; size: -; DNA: TGTGCCATCAAAGACAGGGTCCAAGAGACCCAGTACTTC; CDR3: CAIKDRVQETQYF
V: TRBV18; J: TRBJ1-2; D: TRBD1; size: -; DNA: TGTGCCAGCTCACCAAATTTTCCGACAGGGTGGGACTATGGCTACACCTTC; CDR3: CASSPNFPTGWDYGYTF
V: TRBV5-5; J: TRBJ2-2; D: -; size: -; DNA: TGTGCCAGCAGCTTGGTCCAGGGTGGCACCGGGGAGCTGTTTTTT; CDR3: CASSLVQGGTGELFF
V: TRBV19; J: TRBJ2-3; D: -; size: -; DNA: TGTGCCAGTAGATCGGGGTTGGAGGGGTATTTT; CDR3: CASRSGLEGYF
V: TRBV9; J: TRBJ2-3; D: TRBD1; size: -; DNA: TGTGCCAGCAGCCCGGGAAGGGGGCAGCAGTATTTT; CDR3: CASSPGRGQQYF
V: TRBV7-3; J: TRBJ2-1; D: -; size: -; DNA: TGTGCCAGCAGCTCCGACAGTTACAATGAGCAGTTCTTC; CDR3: CASSSDSYNEQFF
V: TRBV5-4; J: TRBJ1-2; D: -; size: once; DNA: TGTGCCAGCAGCTTGTCTGGGCTCTTCGAGGGCTACACCTTC; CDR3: CASSLSGLFEGYTF
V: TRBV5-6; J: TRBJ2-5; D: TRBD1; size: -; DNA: TGTGCCAGCAGCAAAGACAGGGAGATGTCTGAAGAGACCCAGTACTTC; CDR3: CASSKDREMSEETQYF
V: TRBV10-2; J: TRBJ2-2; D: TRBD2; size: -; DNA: TGCGCCAGCACACGGGTTTTCGGGAGGGACACCGGGGAGCTGTTTTTT; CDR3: CASTRVFGRDTGELFF
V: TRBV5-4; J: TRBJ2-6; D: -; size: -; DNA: TGTGCCAGCAGCCCCTACCTTCTCGCGGCTGGGGCCAACGTCCTGACTTTC; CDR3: CASSPYLLAAGANVLTF
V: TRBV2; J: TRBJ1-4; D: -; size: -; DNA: TGTGCCAGCAGTGAACTTATCGGGACATCTAATGAAAAACTGTTTTTT; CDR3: CASSELIGTSNEKLFF
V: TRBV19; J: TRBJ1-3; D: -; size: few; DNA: TGTGCCAGTAGTCAAATACAGGGCGACGCCTCTGGAAACACCATATATTTT; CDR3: CASSQIQGDASGNTIYF
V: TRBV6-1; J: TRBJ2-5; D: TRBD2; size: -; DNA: TGTGCCAGCAGTTGGGGCGGGGGGGCCCAAGAGACCCAGTACTTC; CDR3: CASSWGGGAQETQYF
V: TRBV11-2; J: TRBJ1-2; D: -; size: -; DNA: TGTGCCAGCAGCCCTGCTCTGCGTTATGGCTACACCTTC; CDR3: CASSPALRYGYTF